This entry lists 3 T cell receptor beta chains sequenced from one sample in a study of CD8+CD57+ T cells in acquired aplastic anemia. An expansion of CD8+CD57+ cells by flow cytometry had been shown in patients chosen for sequencing. Genomic DNA served as template for TCR beta VDJ and CDR3 profiling. MiXCR, applied by TCRdb to the reads, yields one record per CDR3 protein. The profile shows 260,000 or so distinct CDR3 sequences, about 44% of them singletons. Input material: sorted CD4+, CD8+, or CD8+CD57+ T cells (not recorded which) from PBMCs. Receptors originate from a human donor with aplastic anemia.

Details on this clonotype: The DNA is left out, because the CDR3 cannot be placed on it with certainty; the CDR3 is given as TCRdb lists it. J is TRBJ2-5 and V is TRBV7-2; TRBD2 is the table's D call, not checked against the DNA. The germline V gene encodes CDR1 SGHTA and CDR2 FQGNSA. The length of the CDR3 is 16 amino acids, counting both ends. The chain's CDR3 is CASSLVAGGNQETLYF.

The V call is TRBV2, the J call TRBJ1-2, with D maybe TRBD1 (5 bases). Germline lookup yields CDR1 SNHLY and CDR2 FYNNEI. V lost 10 bases and J 4 bases, leaving 19 bases between the germline ends. The CDR3 spans 14 residues. The CDR3 is CANTGAKSGYGYTF. In DNA, the CDR3 is TGTGCCAACACCGGGGCGAAGTCTGGCTATGGCTACACCTTC.

This clonotype has more than one count but fewer than ten. This CDR3 reads CASSPRRAVTDTQYF. In DNA, the CDR3 is TGTGCCAGCAGCCCTCGGCGGGCTGTCACAGATACGCAGTATTTT. The rearrangement uses TRBV7-9 and TRBJ2-3; a possible D gene is TRBD2 (5 bases). The CDR3 loop spans 15 amino acids. Germline V lookup: CDR1 SEHNR, CDR2 FQNEAQ (reference sequence). Trimming left V 5 bases short and J 2 bases short, with 14 bases between.